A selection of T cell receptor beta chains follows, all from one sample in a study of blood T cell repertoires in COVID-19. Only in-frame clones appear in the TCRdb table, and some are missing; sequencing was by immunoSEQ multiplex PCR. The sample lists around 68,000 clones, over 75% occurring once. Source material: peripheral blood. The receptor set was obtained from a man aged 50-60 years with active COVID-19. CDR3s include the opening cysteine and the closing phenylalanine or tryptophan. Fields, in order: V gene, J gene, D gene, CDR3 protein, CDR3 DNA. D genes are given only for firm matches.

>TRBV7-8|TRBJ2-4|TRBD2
CASSTHRLGAREGIQYF
TGTGCCAGCAGCACACACCGGCTCGGGGCGAGGGAGGGCATTCAGTACTTC
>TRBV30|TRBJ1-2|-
CACTGGRYYGYTF
TGTGCCTGTACTGGGGGGAGATACTATGGCTACACCTTC
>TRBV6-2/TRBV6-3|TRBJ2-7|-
CASSYPFGATTYEQYF
TGTGCCAGCAGTTACCCCTTCGGCGCAACGACTTACGAGCAGTACTTC
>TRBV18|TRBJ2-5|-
CASSPTDSHKETQYF
TGTGCCAGCTCACCCACCGACAGCCATAAAGAGACCCAGTACTTC
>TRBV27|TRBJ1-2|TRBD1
CASSGTGTGGYTF
TGTGCCAGTTCCGGGACAGGGACAGGAGGCTACACCTTC
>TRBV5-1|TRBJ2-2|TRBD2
CASSSGLAGGPSGELFF
TGCGCCAGCAGCTCGGGACTAGCGGGAGGGCCTTCCGGGGAGCTGTTTTTT
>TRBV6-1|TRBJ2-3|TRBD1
CASSQQGAGDTQYF
TGTGCCAGCAGCCAACAGGGGGCGGGGGATACGCAGTATTTT
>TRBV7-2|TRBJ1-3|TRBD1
CASSSRQGGASGNTIYF
TGTGCCAGCAGCTCCCGACAGGGGGGAGCCTCTGGAAACACCATATATTTT
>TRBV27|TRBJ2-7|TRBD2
CASSTLGSGGPIPTYEQYF
TGTGCCAGCAGTACCCTGGGTAGCGGGGGGCCTATACCTACCTACGAGCAGTACTTC
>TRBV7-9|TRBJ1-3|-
CASSLSGRYSGNTIYF
TGTGCCAGCAGCTTATCTGGCAGGTACTCTGGAAACACCATATATTTT